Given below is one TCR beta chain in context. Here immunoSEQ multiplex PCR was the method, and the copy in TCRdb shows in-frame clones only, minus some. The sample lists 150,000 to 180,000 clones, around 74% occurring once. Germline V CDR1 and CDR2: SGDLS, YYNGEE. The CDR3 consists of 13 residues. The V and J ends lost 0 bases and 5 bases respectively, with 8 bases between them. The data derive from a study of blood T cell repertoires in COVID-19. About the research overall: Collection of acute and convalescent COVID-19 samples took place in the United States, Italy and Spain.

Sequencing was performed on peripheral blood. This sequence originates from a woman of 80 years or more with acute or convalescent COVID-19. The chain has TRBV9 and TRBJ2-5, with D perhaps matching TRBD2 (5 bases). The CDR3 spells CASSVGRVETQYF. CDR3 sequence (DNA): TGTGCCAGCAGCGTAGGGCGGGTGGAGACCCAGTACTTC.